The 2 T cell receptor beta chains listed next were all sequenced from one sample in a study of shared clonotypes between healthy human individuals. The data were produced by immunoSEQ multiplex PCR, yet TCRdb's version contains in-frame clones alone and is incomplete. The sample lists some 2,400,000 clones, more than 90% seen once, with 0.1% to 0.15% in the top ten. Sequenced input: naive CD4+ T cells sorted from blood. Indicated subset: CD45RA+ positively selected. Receptors originate from a man in his late teens or twenties in good health.

With respect to this clone: Distinct nucleotide sequences in the sample also encode this CDR3. The rearrangement links TRBV5-6 to TRBJ2-2, with unresolved D. The V gene lost 2 bases and the J gene lost 1 base, with 3 bases spanning the gap. Germline assignment: CDR1 SGHDT and CDR2 YYEEEE. This CDR3 has 13 residues. Written as DNA, the CDR3 is TGTGCCAGCAGCTTCGGGAACACCGGGGAGCTGTTTTTT. Its protein is CASSFGNTGELFF.

A note on this clone: The sample contains more than one DNA sequence encoding this CDR3. The chain is built from TRBV27 and TRBJ1-1, with D possibly being TRBD1 (6 bases). The V and J ends lost 6 bases and 2 bases respectively, with 13 bases between them. This CDR3 is built from 14 residues. Looked up from germline, CDR1 is MNHEY and CDR2 is SMNVEV (reference sequence). CDR3 sequence reads: CASSLGQTNTEAFF. CDR3 DNA sequence: TGTGCCAGCAGCCTCGGACAGACTAACACTGAAGCTTTCTTT.